These 23 T cell receptor beta chains came from one sample sequenced in a study of blood T cells in healthy people across ages. A second PCR, run for 7 to 11 cycles, used a sample-barcoded 5' primer plus a J-beta primer mix. MiXCR, run by TCRdb on the 5' RACE reads, gives a single entry per CDR3 protein. The data hold about a million distinct CDR3 sequences, with around 54% observed a single time. Sequenced sample: blood. The receptors were sampled from an older woman in good health.

This clonotype was detected a few times. The chain links TRBV27 to TRBJ1-2; possible D gene TRBD1, 6 bases. Germline V gene data show CDR1 as MNHEY and CDR2 as SMNVEV (reference sequence). Between the trimmed V and J ends, which lost 6 bases and 8 bases, there was a span of 13 bases. The CDR3 is 12 amino acids. DNA for the CDR3: TGTGCCAGCAGGTTCGCGGGGGGCGGCTACACCTTC. Translating it yields CASRFAGGGYTF.

CDR3 loop: CAISERPGTGEGYTF. CDR3 nucleotides: TGTGCCATCAGTGAGCGCCCCGGGACAGGGGAGGGCTACACCTTC. The chain has TRBV10-3 and TRBJ1-2; 10 bases match TRBD1. Per germline, CDR1 ENHRY and CDR2 SYGVKD. With V trimmed by 2 bases and J by 8 bases, 8 bases remained unmatched. The CDR3 contains 15 residues.

The chain links TRBV7-2 to TRBJ2-3, with 7 bases aligning to TRBD2. The CDR3 consists of 15 residues. The J segment lost 6 bases and the V segment lost 2 bases, leaving 8 bases of the junction unmatched. Germline V gene lookup returns CDR1 SGHTA and CDR2 FQGNSA. The DNA for the CDR3 is TGTGCCAGCAGCTTATTGGGCGGGAGTTCGGATACGCAGTATTTT. This encodes CASSLLGGSSDTQYF.

J is TRBJ1-5 and V is TRBV6-2 or TRBV6-3; D is unresolved. The CDR3 length is 15 residues. Germline values: CDR1 MNHEY, CDR2 SVGEGT. Trimming took off 0 bases at V and 3 bases at J, with 9 bases between the two ends. The CDR3 nucleotides are TGTGCCAGCAGTTACTCGAGACTGAACAATCAGCCCCAGCATTTT. Amino acids: CASSYSRLNNQPQHF.

The gene calls are TRBV2 and TRBJ2-3; D is unresolved. V lost 10 bases to trimming and J lost 2 bases, with 13 bases between them. This CDR3 has 13 residues. CDR1 SNHLY and CDR2 FYNNEI come from the germline V gene. In DNA, the CDR3 is TGTGCCACTTATTATGGGCCCACAGATACGCAGTATTTT. This encodes CATYYGPTDTQYF.

This clonotype occurred a few times. An end of the junction does not agree with germline; a read error may underlie this. V and J are TRBV28 and TRBJ2-1; 7 nucleotides agree with TRBD2. The germline CDR1 and CDR2 sequences are MDHEN and SYDVKM. This CDR3 spans 16 amino acids. Here the CDR3 reads CANSEGTKLLGNEQFF. CDR3 in DNA: TGTGCCAACAGTGAAGGGACTAAGTTATTAGGGAATGAGCAGTTCTTC.

This chain joins TRBV20-1 and TRBJ2-7, with D perhaps TRBD2 (6 bases). Germline V gene data show CDR1 as DFQATT and CDR2 as SNEGSKA (reference sequence). The CDR3 consists of 14 residues. V dropped 5 bases and J dropped 0 bases, with 14 bases sitting between them. The CDR3 loop reads CSAGGQFLSYEQYF. The CDR3, as DNA: TGCAGTGCTGGAGGGCAATTCCTCTCCTACGAGCAGTACTTC.

The chain combines TRBV6-2 or TRBV6-3 with TRBJ2-1, with D possibly being TRBD2 (5 bases). V lost 6 bases, J lost 1 base, and 13 bases lay in between. CDR1 and CDR2 from the germline V gene are MNHEY and SVGEGT. CDR3 length: 15 residues. The CDR3 coding sequence is TGTGCCAGCAGCACCCCTAGGAGGTCCTACAATGAGCAGTTCTTC. Translation: CASSTPRRSYNEQFF.

This clonotype was observed a handful of times. The chain employs TRBV20-1 and TRBJ2-7; 8 bases map to TRBD2. The DNA end is a closer match to TRBJ2-5, so the J assignment may be wrong. CDR1 and CDR2 from the germline V gene are DFQATT and SNEGSKA (reference sequence). There are 13 residues in the CDR3. CDR3 protein: CSASPTSGETQYF. CDR3 in DNA: TGCAGTGCTAGCCCCACTAGCGGCGAGACCCAGTACTTC.

The chain joins TRBV29-1 to TRBJ2-5, with 9 bases fitting TRBD2. Germline values: CDR1 SQVTM, CDR2 ANQGSEA. V was clipped by 4 bases and J by 4 bases; unmatched bases: 4. The CDR3 sequence is 13 residues long. This chain's CDR3 is CSVASGRRETQYF. The CDR3 nucleotides read TGCAGCGTTGCCAGCGGGAGGAGAGAGACCCAGTACTTC.

This clonotype was seen a handful of times. This rearrangement joins TRBV12-3 or TRBV12-4 to TRBJ2-3, with D tentatively TRBD2 (5 bases). Trimming removed 2 bases at V and 1 base at J, with 10 bases between. This CDR3 has 15 residues. CDR3: CASSLWEFGTDTQYF. CDR3 coding DNA: TGTGCCAGCAGTTTATGGGAGTTCGGCACAGATACGCAGTATTTT.

This clonotype showed up just a few times. The chain has TRBV7-2 and TRBJ1-1; TRBD1 matches at 9 bases. V trimming: 5 bases; J trimming: 11 bases; junction bases outside the gene matches: 6. The CDR3 runs 12 residues. Germline V lookup: CDR1 SGHTA, CDR2 FQGNSA. The CDR3 DNA sequence: TGTGCCAGCAGCCCTCACAGGGGGCAGGCTTTCTTT. It codes for CASSPHRGQAFF.

The rearrangement uses TRBV28 and TRBJ2-7; no clear D gene. This CDR3 region has 16 residues. The ends were cut back, 5 bases at V and 1 base at J, with 18 bases in the middle. Germline CDR1 reads MDHEN; CDR2 reads SYDVKM. The CDR3 loop is CASSAVGPRKSYEQYF. The CDR3 coding sequence is TGTGCCAGCAGTGCCGTGGGCCCTCGCAAATCCTACGAGCAGTACTTC.

J is TRBJ2-1 and V is TRBV20-1; 13 bases are shared with TRBD2. Germline-derived CDR1 and CDR2 are DFQATT and SNEGSKA (reference sequence). This CDR3 has 14 residues. The V gene end was trimmed by 5 bases and the J gene end by 12 bases; junction bases not matched to a gene: 10. The CDR3: CSAPTSGRPPGQFF. CDR3 nucleotides: TGCAGTGCTCCGACTAGCGGGAGGCCTCCTGGGCAGTTCTTC.

The chain's CDR3 is CASSAEGGNQPQHF. The CDR3 DNA sequence: TGTGCCAGCAGCGCGGAGGGTGGCAATCAGCCCCAGCATTTT. V and J are TRBV9 and TRBJ1-5, with D unresolved. The V end was cut by 3 bases, the J end by 2 bases, with 9 bases between. This CDR3 is 14 amino acids long. Germline CDR1 and CDR2: SGDLS and YYNGEE.

The rearrangement joins TRBV30 to TRBJ2-4; D is undetermined. V lost 8 bases and J 4 bases, leaving 12 bases between the germline ends. Germline V gives CDR1 GTSNPN, CDR2 SVGIG (reference sequence). CDR3 length: 12 amino acids. CDR3 sequence: CAHAPTKNIQYF. The DNA for the CDR3 is TGTGCCCACGCACCCACTAAAAACATTCAGTACTTC.

This clonotype turned up a few times. This chain joins TRBV12-3 or TRBV12-4 and TRBJ1-2; unclear D gene. The CDR3 runs 13 residues. The V gene lost 8 bases and the J gene lost 1 base, with 11 bases spanning the gap. CDR3 bases: TGTGCCAGCTCCAGCACCCGTAACTATGGCTACACCTTC. This gives the protein CASSSTRNYGYTF.

DNA of the CDR3: TGTGCCAGCAGTTACTCTCCTAGGACACCCCTAAACGCCTATAATTCACCCCTCCACTTT. This translates into CASSYSPRTPLNAYNSPLHF. This chain joins TRBV6-5 and TRBJ1-6; TRBD1 is a possible D gene (5 bases). Germline CDR1 MNHEY, CDR2 SVGAGI. The CDR3 consists of 20 residues. V lost 0 bases to trimming and J lost 2 bases, with 20 bases between them.

This clonotype was counted a few times. J is TRBJ2-1 and V is TRBV6-4; 8 nucleotides align to TRBD2. This CDR3 comprises 13 residues. J lost 9 bases, V lost 4 bases, and 5 bases had no gene match. From germline, CDR1 is MRHNA and CDR2 SNTAGT. The CDR3 DNA sequence: TGTGCCAGCAGTGGGACTAGCACGAGTGAGCAGTTCTTC. Protein: CASSGTSTSEQFF.

The chain carries TRBV25-1 and TRBJ2-1; D is undetermined. The CDR3 consists of 17 residues. Deletions cut 3 bases from V and 0 bases from J, with 15 bases between. Germline CDR1 reads MGHDK; CDR2 reads SYGVNS. The CDR3 loop is CASSDSLGLSSYNEQFF. The CDR3, as DNA: TGTGCCAGCAGTGATTCCCTCGGCCTGAGCTCCTACAATGAGCAGTTCTTC.

The gene calls are TRBV6-2 or TRBV6-3 and TRBJ1-1; a weak D match, TRBD1 (6 bases). Germline V gives CDR1 MNHEY, CDR2 SVGEGT. There are 12 residues in the CDR3. V lost 2 bases to trimming and J lost 8 bases, with 9 bases between them. The DNA of the CDR3 is TGTGCCAGCAGTTACCCAGACAGGGAAGCTTTCTTT. Amino acid sequence: CASSYPDREAFF.

This chain joins TRBV5-5 and TRBJ2-2; D is unclear. Looked up from germline, CDR1 is SGHKS and CDR2 is YYEKEE (reference sequence). The CDR3 contains 14 residues. The V gene lost 1 base and the J gene lost 5 bases, with 9 bases spanning the gap. For the CDR3, the DNA is TGTGCCAGCAGCTTGTTGAGCGAGACCGGGGAGCTGTTTTTT. It specifies CASSLLSETGELFF.

The chain carries TRBV27 and TRBJ2-7; possible D gene TRBD2, 5 bases. The CDR3 covers 15 residues. Germline-derived CDR1 and CDR2 are MNHEY and SMNVEV (reference sequence). With 8 bases removed from V and 4 bases from J, the gap between germline ends came to 21 bases. In DNA form, the CDR3 reads TGTGCCAGCGGAACCCTCGGGGTAAAAAAGTACGAGCAGTACTTC. This gives the protein CASGTLGVKKYEQYF.